These 17 T cell receptor beta chains were all obtained from the same sample, sequenced in a study of T cells in Graves' hyperthyroidism and ophthalmopathy (dated by TCRdb to 2018 to 2020). Library preparation was by multiplex PCR. Sequencer: Illumina HiSeq 2000. Amplification of TCR beta CDR3 regions was carried out from RNA transcripts. A first-round RT-PCR of the TCR CDR3 used the HTBI primer set with the Qiagen OneStep RT-PCR kit. TCRdb reran the public reads through fastp at Q25 and MiXCR, keeping productive beta chains. Here each entry gathers all rows of one CDR3 protein and keeps the most common genes and DNA. The sample includes around 300,000 distinct CDR3 sequences, with about 15% observed a single time. In total, the top ten clones hold about 26% of the sample. Specimen: blood. Source of these receptors: a woman in her thirties with Graves' hyperthyroidism.

This clonotype was found once. A junction end diverges from the germline sequence, so it may reflect a read error. This chain connects TRBV25-1 to TRBJ2-7; possible D gene TRBD2, 6 bases. The CDR3 runs 20 residues. CDR1 is MGHDK and CDR2 is SYGVNS in the germline V gene. As DNA, the CDR3 is TGTGCCAGCTCCGACGTTGCGGGCGGGACCGTACGACGAAGCTCCTACGTGCAGTACTTC. Protein product: CASSDVAGGTVRRSSYVQYF.

This clonotype was seen ten or more times. This chain connects TRBV7-2 to TRBJ2-1; the D is unclear. Germline V gene lookup returns CDR1 SGHTA and CDR2 FQGNSA. Trimming removed 4 bases at V and 2 bases at J, with 9 bases between. The CDR3 sequence is 14 residues long. CDR3 coding DNA: TGTGCCAGCAGCTCGGTAGGGACCTACAATGAGCAGTTCTTC. Protein product: CASSSVGTYNEQFF.

This clonotype has more than one count but fewer than ten. The rearrangement joins TRBV6-1 to TRBJ2-7; TRBD2 matches 7 bases. The J segment lost 4 bases and the V segment lost 10 bases, leaving 7 bases of the junction unmatched. The CDR3 extends over 12 amino acids. CDR1 is MNHNS, CDR2 SASEGT, per germline. The CDR3 is CATSASGYEQYF. The CDR3, as DNA: TGTGCCACCTCGGCTAGCGGTTACGAGCAGTACTTC.

This clonotype was seen ten or more times. This sequence joins TRBV27 and TRBJ2-2, with 7 bases identical to TRBD1. In germline, CDR1 is MNHEY, CDR2 SMNVEV (reference sequence). Trimming at V came to 5 bases and at J to 9 bases, leaving 15 bases not matched to a gene. CDR3 length equals 16 residues. Written as DNA, the CDR3 is TGTGCCAGCAGTCCACTCCTCGGACAGGTCACGCGGGAGCTGTTTTTT. It specifies CASSPLLGQVTRELFF.

In this sample, this clonotype turned up many times. The chain links TRBV11-2 to TRBJ2-5; TRBD1 matches at 9 bases. CDR1 is SGHAT, CDR2 FQNNGV, per germline. The V and J ends lost 1 base and 8 bases, in that order; junction bases with no gene match: 11. This CDR3 is 16 amino acids long. CDR3 coding DNA: TGTGCCAGCAGCTTAGGTTCAAAGGGACAGGGAGGAACCCAGTACTTC. Encoded protein: CASSLGSKGQGGTQYF.

The J gene is TRBJ2-7, the V gene TRBV6-2 or TRBV6-3, with D perhaps matching TRBD2 (6 bases). CDR3 length: 14 amino acids. Per the germline V gene, CDR1 is MNHEY and CDR2 is SVGEGT. The V gene lost 5 bases and the J gene lost 6 bases, with 17 bases spanning the gap. The CDR3 region has the DNA TGTGCCAGCAGTGGGCGCGCGGGACCCTGCGAGCAGTACTTC. As protein: CASSGRAGPCEQYF.

This clonotype was seen repeatedly, ten times or more. This sequence joins TRBV20-1 and TRBJ2-2, with 11 bases matching TRBD2. Germline V lookup: CDR1 DFQATT, CDR2 SNEGSKA (reference sequence). Unmatched junction bases numbered 11, after V lost 1 base and J lost 7 bases. The CDR3 loop spans 17 amino acids. The CDR3 loop reads CSARAMIAGGTNGELFF. For the CDR3, the DNA is TGCAGTGCTAGAGCTATGATAGCGGGAGGGACGAACGGGGAGCTGTTTTTT.

This clonotype was counted a few times. CDR3: CASGRFRSNTEAFF. For the CDR3, the DNA is TGTGCCAGCGGACGCTTCCGCTCGAACACTGAAGCTTTCTTT. V usage is TRBV28 and J usage is TRBJ1-1; D unclear. The germline CDR1 and CDR2 sequences are MDHEN and SYDVKM. This CDR3 comprises 14 residues. Trimming left V 8 bases short and J 1 base short, with 14 bases between. Looking up the rest from reference TRBV28 and TRBJ1-1 gives the full variable domain: DVKVTQSSRYLVKRTGEKVFLECVQDMDHENMFWYRQDPGLGLRLIYFSYDVKMKEKGDIPEGYSVSREKKERFSLILESASTNQTSMYLCASGRFRSNTEAFFGQGTRLTVV.

As concerns this clonotype: One end of the junction fails to match germline, which may point to a read error. The chain joins TRBV7-2 to TRBJ1-1; no reliable D call. CDR1 SGHTA and CDR2 FQGNSA come from the germline V gene. The CDR3 spans 14 residues. The CDR3 loop reads CASSQRTEGTEAFF. DNA for the CDR3: TGCGCCAGCAGCCAGAGGACCGAGGGCACTGAAGCTTTCTTT.

V is TRBV3-1 and J is TRBJ2-1; no clear D. Looked up from germline, CDR1 is LGHDT and CDR2 is YNNKEL (reference sequence). The CDR3 covers 15 residues. Trimming stripped 4 bases from V and 5 bases from J, with 15 bases between. This CDR3 is CASSLRPNINNEQFF. Here the CDR3 DNA reads TGTGCCAGCAGCCTTCGTCCAAATATAAACAATGAGCAGTTCTTC.

This clonotype has a count of ten or more. This chain joins TRBV10-1 and TRBJ2-5; 7 positions match TRBD1. V gave up 0 bases and J gave up 0 bases; unmatched junction bases: 1. CDR1 WNHNN and CDR2 SYGVQD come from the germline V gene (reference sequence). This CDR3 region has 15 residues. CDR3 protein: CASSESGQNQETQYF. As DNA, the CDR3 is TGCGCCAGCAGTGAGTCGGGACAGAACCAAGAGACCCAGTACTTC.

This clonotype was recorded at least ten times. The chain carries TRBV5-1 and TRBJ2-7; TRBD2 agrees at 8 bases. The V gene end was trimmed by 1 base and the J gene end by 3 bases; junction bases not matched to a gene: 3. This CDR3 spans 14 amino acids. CDR1 and CDR2 from the germline V gene are SGHRS and YFSETQ. CDR3 in amino acids: CASSLSGLGYEQYF. CDR3 sequence (DNA): TGCGCCAGCAGCTTGTCGGGACTAGGCTACGAGCAGTACTTC.

At least ten counts were recorded for this clonotype. The rearrangement uses TRBV7-9 and TRBJ1-5; a weak D match, TRBD1 (5 bases). The V end lost 3 bases, the J end lost 3 bases, and 12 bases lay between the germline ends. The germline V gene has CDR1 SEHNR and CDR2 FQNEAQ (reference sequence). The CDR3 has 15 amino acids. The CDR3 sequence: CASSFGGADNQPQHF. DNA for the CDR3: TGTGCCAGCAGCTTTGGAGGGGCGGACAATCAGCCCCAGCATTTT.

With regard to this clonotype: At one of its ends the junction is not consistent with the germline gene, which may arise from a read error. The CDR3 DNA reads TGTGTCAGCTCACCAGACGGGAATGAAAAACTGTTTTTT. Encoded protein: CVSSPDGNEKLFF. The V and J genes are TRBV18 and TRBJ1-4; D remains ambiguous. Germline values: CDR1 KGHSH, CDR2 LQKENI. This CDR3 region has 13 residues. Combining the CDR3 with reference TRBV18 and TRBJ1-4 gives the whole variable domain NAGVMQNPRHLVRRRGQEARLRCSPMKGHSHVYWYRQLPEEGLKFMVYLQKENIIDESGMPKERFSAEFPKEGPSILRIQQVVRGDSAAYFCVSSPDGNEKLFFGSGTQLSVL.

This clonotype was seen at least ten times. J is TRBJ2-1 and V is TRBV12-3 or TRBV12-4; the match to TRBD2 covers 7 bases. The CDR3 totals 15 residues. The ends lost 2 bases at V and 2 bases at J; junction bases unmatched: 3. As DNA, the CDR3 is TGTGCCAGCAGTTTACGCGGGAGTACCTACAATGAGCAGTTCTTC. Translated, it gives CASSLRGSTYNEQFF.

This clonotype was observed at least ten times. The V call is TRBV11-2, the J call TRBJ2-7; 7 bases are a match to TRBD1. This CDR3 is 13 amino acids long. The junction had 3 bases not matched to a gene; V was cut back by 3 bases and J by 4 bases. CDR1 is SGHAT and CDR2 is FQNNGV in the germline V gene. The DNA of the CDR3 is TGTGCCAGCAGCTTTCAGGGGGTGTACGAGCAGTACTTC. It yields the protein CASSFQGVYEQYF.

Many counts were recorded for this clonotype. V and J are TRBV20-1 and TRBJ2-1, with D maybe TRBD2 (5 bases). The germline V gene encodes CDR1 DFQATT and CDR2 SNEGSKA (reference sequence). V was pared by 2 bases and J by 0 bases, with 17 bases between. The length of the CDR3 is 17 residues. The CDR3 DNA sequence: TGCAGTGCTAGAATAGCGTACGGGCCTAGCTCCTACAATGAGCAGTTCTTC. Protein product: CSARIAYGPSSYNEQFF.